This T cell receptor (beta chain) was captured in a study of blood T cell repertoires in COVID-19 (dated by TCRdb to about 2020). Regarding the study in general: Samples from collaborators originated in the United States, Italy and Spain and spanned both the acute and convalescent phases of COVID-19. The prospective study material was composed of cDNA or gDNA derived from T cells, B-cell-depleted T cells, or PBMCs. The dataset comprised deeply sampled blood TCRbeta repertoires from subjects exposed to, actively infected with, or recovered from COVID-19. A freely available public database, intended as a resource for researchers studying the immune response to SARS-CoV-2, is where the repertoires were released. Samples came from the ongoing ImmuneRACE study (first 160 participants) plus 1,254 subjects from 6 global collaborators. Sample metadata almost always included a de-identified subject ID, COVID-19 status, age in years and sex. Where available, HLA class I and class II types were obtained from metadata supplied by the sample provider rather than from assay-based typing.

The germline V gene provides CDR1 MDHEN and CDR2 SYDVKM. Germline trimming: 4 bases from V, 8 bases from J; junction bases outside gene matches: 8. The CDR3, cysteine through phenylalanine, is 15 amino acids long. The only DNA kept is the CDR3, 45 bases in frame from the first base. The immunoSEQ Assay, a bias-controlled multiplex PCR, was used to amplify TCRbeta CDR3 regions from genomic DNA. On the authors' methods: The number of nucleated cells in each sample was estimated from the amplification of reference gene primers within the assay. To quantify the absolute abundance of each unique TCRbeta CDR3 rearrangement, sequence reads were collapsed and filtered. For each sample, productive Simpson clonality was calculated by taking the square root of Simpson's diversity index across productive rearrangements. This is the immuneACCESS table as TCRdb keeps it, with only in-frame sequences that have V and J called. A part of the clones is gone; compared with another copy, unresolved V genes explain less than half, and the rest is unexplained. V and J calls plus clone size are reproduced from that table; the DNA served to infer D and trimming. The sample table shows approximately 450,000 clones, and more than 80% are seen once. The ten largest clonotypes hold around 1.1% of the sample.

About this clone itself: This receptor's antigen is unknown. No base quality information exists; no much larger clone differs at one position.

The full study reports these points: The amount of clinical and demographic metadata varied by source and participant and was provided uncurated.

Enrolling through a virtual design, the prospective study's participants ranged in age from roughly 18 to 100 years and lived across about two dozen United States geographic areas. In the prospective study, participants were assigned to cohorts based on the clinical history participants reported in a screening survey and a study questionnaire. Recovered participants in ImmuneRACE Cohort 3 were defined as having two consecutive negative NP/OP PCR tests, clearance from a healthcare professional, or resolution of symptoms. Mobile phlebotomists in the prospective study collected whole blood, serum and a nasopharyngeal or oropharyngeal swab from every participant. Additional blood draws and questionnaires over an approximately two-month period could optionally be provided by prospective study participants. Before DNA extraction, blood samples from the prospective study were shipped at room temperature or frozen.

Rearrangement joined TRBV28 to TRBJ1-6; 7 middle bases align to TRBD1. The sequence was obtained from a young man who had recovered from COVID-19. Material for sequencing was PBMCs or T cells enriched from blood (not recorded which). CDR3 reads: CASSSTDRAYSPLHF. The sequenced DNA is TGTGCCAGCAGTTCGACCGACAGGGCATATTCACCCCTCCACTTT.